This TCR beta chain is drawn from a study of blood T cell repertoires in COVID-19. Study-level background: From T cells, B-cell-depleted T cells, or PBMCs came the material, which was cDNA or gDNA.

Original data processing: Nucleated cell counts were estimated from reference gene primer amplification. Some clones are missing from TCRdb's copy, which holds only in-frame ones; the method was immunoSEQ multiplex PCR. That table furnishes V, J and clone size, whereas the DNA furnished D and trimming. This repertoire shows 400,000 to 550,000 clones, approximately 90% found once; its top ten account for 4% to 5.5%. Sequenced sample: peripheral blood. The sequence derives from a woman aged 25 to 45 with acute or convalescent COVID-19.

CDR3 loop: CASSVGTDDNYGYTF. The CDR3 bases are TGTGCCAGCAGCGTAGGGACAGACGATAACTATGGCTACACCTTC. The chain is built from TRBV9 and TRBJ1-2; D is possibly TRBD1 (6 bases). CDR3 length equals 15 residues. Germline V lookup: CDR1 SGDLS, CDR2 YYNGEE. V was clipped by 0 bases and J by 1 base, with 10 bases between them. Based on the CDR3 plus reference TRBV9 and TRBJ1-2, the full variable domain is DSGVTQTPKHLITATGQRVTLRCSPRSGDLSVYWYQQSLDQGLQFLIQYYNGEERAKGNILERFSAQQFPDLHSELNLSSLELGDSALYFCASSVGTDDNYGYTFGSGTRLTVV.